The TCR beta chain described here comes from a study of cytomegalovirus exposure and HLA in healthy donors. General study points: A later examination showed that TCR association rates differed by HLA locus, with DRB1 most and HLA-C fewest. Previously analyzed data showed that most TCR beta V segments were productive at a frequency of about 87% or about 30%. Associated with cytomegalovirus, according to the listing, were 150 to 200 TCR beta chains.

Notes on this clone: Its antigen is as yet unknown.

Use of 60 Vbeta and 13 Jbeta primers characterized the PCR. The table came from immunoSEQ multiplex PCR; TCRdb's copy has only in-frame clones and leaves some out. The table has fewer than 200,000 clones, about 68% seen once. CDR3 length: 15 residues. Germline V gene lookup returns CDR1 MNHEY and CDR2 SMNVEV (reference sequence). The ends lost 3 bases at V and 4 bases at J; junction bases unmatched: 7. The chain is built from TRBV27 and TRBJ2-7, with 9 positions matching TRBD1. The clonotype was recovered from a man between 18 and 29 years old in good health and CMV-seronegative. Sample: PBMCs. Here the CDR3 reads CASSFTGQGGYEQYF. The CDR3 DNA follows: TGTGCCAGCAGTTTTACGGGACAGGGTGGGTACGAGCAGTACTTC.